These T cell receptor beta chains were read from a single sample in a study of shared clonotypes between healthy human individuals. Sequenced by immunoSEQ multiplex PCR; TCRdb stores in-frame clones only, minus some. There are a few million clones in the sample; just under 95% occur only once, and approximately 0.39% lies in the top ten. Sequenced material: naive CD4+ T cells from PBMCs. These receptors originate from a man aged 18 to 30 in good health. Some clones in this sample may be carry-over from other donors' samples. CDR3s include the opening cysteine and the closing phenylalanine or tryptophan.

TRBJ2-3 | TRBV9 | CASSDYGTQYF
TRBJ1-2 | TRBV28 | CASSSGTWRGYTF
TRBJ2-3 | TRBV2 | CASSAPTDTQYF
TRBJ1-2 | TRBV6-6 | CASSKGQRYGYTF
TRBJ2-2 | TRBV4-2 | CASSQEGSSGRGGELFF
TRBJ1-5 | TRBV18 | CASSLPGGRNQPQHF
TRBJ1-5 | TRBV4-1 | CASSQLGGPLGPQHF
TRBJ2-7 | TRBV27 | CASRPRTSAPGEQYF
TRBJ1-1 | TRBV21-1 | CASSKECVRRNTEAFF
TRBJ2-7 | TRBV7-2 | CASSLAGTIPYEQYF
TRBJ1-2 | TRBV5-6 | CASSQDGGGYGYTF
TRBJ2-7 | TRBV15 | CATSMGGALYEQYF
TRBJ1-5 | TRBV7-9 | CASSPGQGNPQHF
TRBJ1-1 | TRBV19 | CASSIAGMNTEAFF
TRBJ2-1 | TRBV5-6 | CASSSGGPILYNEQFF
TRBJ1-3 | TRBV7-9 | CASSPLRASSGNTIYF
TRBJ2-7 | TRBV5-1 | CASSLAVPYEQYF
TRBJ2-1 | TRBV7-2 | CASSLVGTGGLLNEQFF